The next 18 T cell receptor beta chains were all read from a single sample in a study of T cells in Graves' hyperthyroidism and ophthalmopathy. Amplification yielded TCR beta CDR3 regions, with RNA transcripts as the source. An initial round of RT-PCR targeting the TCR CDR3 relied on the HTBI primer set. TCRdb reprocessed the multiplex PCR reads via MiXCR and lists one record per CDR3 protein. This repertoire shows 550,000 to 650,000 distinct CDR3 sequences, 14% found once; its top ten account for 5% to 7%. Material for sequencing was blood. The receptor source for this set is a woman between 25 and 40 years old with Graves' hyperthyroidism that later progressed to Graves' ophthalmopathy.

The rearrangement uses TRBV7-6 and TRBJ2-5; 10 nucleotides align to TRBD2. CDR3 length: 16 amino acids. Germline loops: CDR1 SGHVS, CDR2 FNYEAQ. V gave up 2 bases and J gave up 5 bases; unmatched junction bases: 8. As DNA, the CDR3 is TGTGCCAGCAGCTTATCTGCTAGCGGGAGTGGGGAGACCCAGTACTTC. Its protein product is CASSLSASGSGETQYF.

The chain employs TRBV19 and TRBJ2-2; 8 bases align to TRBD2. The V gene's germline CDR1 is LNHDA and CDR2 SQIVND (reference sequence). The CDR3 spans 15 residues. Trimming at V came to 6 bases and at J to 6 bases, leaving 9 bases not matched to a gene. The CDR3 DNA follows: TGTGCCAGTAGCCCAATAGCGGGAAGGGCCGGGGAGCTGTTTTTT. It is translated as CASSPIAGRAGELFF.

This clonotype was counted only a few times. This sequence joins TRBV5-1 and TRBJ2-7; TRBD1 aligns across 9 bases. From germline, CDR1 is SGHRS and CDR2 YFSETQ. J gave up 5 bases and V 4 bases, and 7 bases lay outside the gene matches. This CDR3 is built from 14 residues. DNA of the CDR3: TGCGCCAGCAGCCCCGGGACAGGGAAGGACGAGCAGTACTTC. Amino acid sequence: CASSPGTGKDEQYF. The variable domain in full, completed from reference TRBV5-1 and TRBJ2-7, reads KAGVTQTPRYLIKTRGQQVTLSCSPISGHRSVSWYQQTPGQGLQFLFEYFSETQRNKGNFPGRFSGRQFSNSRSEMNVSTLELGDSALYLCASSPGTGKDEQYFGPGTRLTVT.

This clonotype was counted between two and nine times. This chain connects TRBV6-1 to TRBJ2-3; 8 bases are shared with TRBD2. The germline V gene encodes CDR1 MNHNS and CDR2 SASEGT. Trimming cost V 6 bases and J 0 bases; bases outside gene matches: 5. The CDR3 sequence is 15 residues long. The CDR3, as DNA: TGTGCCAGCAGGGATGGACTAGCTAGCACAGATACGCAGTATTTT. Residues: CASRDGLASTDTQYF.

This clonotype was seen more than once but under ten times. V usage is TRBV14 and J usage is TRBJ2-7; 9 bases are shared with TRBD1. In germline, CDR1 is SGHDN, CDR2 FVKESK. The CDR3 loop spans 16 amino acids. J lost 4 bases, V lost 2 bases, and 9 bases had no gene match. CDR3 amino acids: CASSQLPGQGGYEQYF. The CDR3 region has the DNA TGTGCCAGCAGCCAACTTCCGGGACAGGGAGGTTACGAGCAGTACTTC.

In its sample, this clonotype was seen many times. V is TRBV30 and J is TRBJ2-5; possibly TRBD1 for D (5 bases). The V gene lost 0 bases and the J gene lost 5 bases, with 10 bases spanning the gap. Germline V lookup: CDR1 GTSNPN, CDR2 SVGIG (reference sequence). The CDR3 is 13 residues long. In DNA form, the CDR3 reads TGTGCCTGGAGTGTCAGGGTAACCGAGACCCAGTACTTC. Its translation is CAWSVRVTETQYF.

This clonotype has only a few counts. The V gene is TRBV11-2, the J gene TRBJ1-4, with a possible D match to TRBD1 (5 bases). Germline-derived CDR1 and CDR2 are SGHAT and FQNNGV. Trimming removed 1 base at V and 3 bases at J, with 12 bases between. The length of the CDR3 is 16 residues. The DNA for the CDR3 is TGTGCCAGCAGCTTAGCGGGCGGGGGTCCTAATGAAAAACTGTTTTTT. This translates into CASSLAGGGPNEKLFF.

This clonotype appeared many times. This chain joins TRBV24-1 and TRBJ2-3, with D tentatively TRBD1 or TRBD2 (6 bases each). Germline CDR1 and CDR2: KGHDR and SFDVKD. The V and J ends lost 9 bases and 3 bases respectively, with 15 bases between them. The CDR3 is 14 amino acids. CDR3 sequence: CATGGRDGTDTQYF. CDR3 coding DNA: TGTGCCACCGGGGGGCGGGACGGTACAGATACGCAGTATTTT.

At least ten counts were recorded for this clonotype. V and J are TRBV7-2 and TRBJ2-7; D is unresolved. Trimming shortened V by 5 bases and J by 1 base, and 9 bases separated the two germline ends. This CDR3 region has 13 residues. Germline-derived CDR1 and CDR2 are SGHTA and FQGNSA. CDR3 nucleotides: TGTGCCAGCAGCAAAACACCGTCCTACGAGCAGTACTTC. Translating gives CASSKTPSYEQYF.

This clonotype was picked up a small number of times. J is TRBJ2-1 and V is TRBV7-9, with D possibly TRBD2 on 6 matching bases. Germline V gene data show CDR1 as SEHNR and CDR2 as FQNEAQ (reference sequence). V gave up 5 bases and J gave up 9 bases, with 17 bases separating them. This CDR3 has 14 residues. The CDR3 sequence is CASSPGTSTIEQFF. CDR3 nucleotide sequence: TGTGCCAGCAGCCCTGGGACTTCCACAATTGAGCAGTTCTTC.

The rearrangement links TRBV20-1 to TRBJ1-2; 9 bases are shared with TRBD1. V trimming: 3 bases; J trimming: 5 bases; junction bases outside the gene matches: 7. CDR3 size: 14 residues. CDR1 is DFQATT and CDR2 is SNEGSKA in the germline V gene (reference sequence). The CDR3 reads CSASSGQGAYGYTF. The CDR3 DNA sequence: TGCAGTGCTAGTTCGGGACAGGGAGCATATGGCTACACCTTC.

CDR3 nucleotides: TGCGCCAGCAGCCAAGATGGGGAGGGGAGGGACTACACAGATACGCAGTATTTT. Translated, it gives CASSQDGEGRDYTDTQYF. The chain couples TRBV4-3 to TRBJ2-3; 7 positions agree with TRBD2. The germline CDR1 and CDR2 sequences are LGHNA and YSLEER. V was pared by 0 bases and J by 2 bases, with 11 bases of the junction left unmatched. The CDR3 has 18 amino acids.

This clonotype was picked up many times. This chain joins TRBV2 and TRBJ1-1, with D unclear. Trimming removed 0 bases from V and 8 bases from J, with 13 bases in between. This CDR3 is built from 14 residues. The germline CDR1 and CDR2 sequences are SNHLY and FYNNEI. The CDR3 bases are TGTGCCAGCAGTGAAGCGCCTAACCCAACGGAAGCTTTCTTT. Translated, it gives CASSEAPNPTEAFF.

This clonotype was detected ten times or more. The chain uses TRBV7-2 and TRBJ1-2; TRBD1 might be the D (5 bases). The CDR3 totals 14 residues. Germline CDR1 and CDR2: SGHTA and FQGNSA. V dropped 1 base and J dropped 3 bases, with 9 bases sitting between them. Here the CDR3 DNA reads TGTGCCAGCAGCTTAGTTCAGGGAGACTATGGCTACACCTTC. As protein: CASSLVQGDYGYTF.

This clonotype was seen ten or more times. The V call is TRBV5-1, the J call TRBJ2-3; 8 bases are shared with TRBD1. This CDR3 spans 13 amino acids. V dropped 7 bases and J dropped 2; count of bases not matched to a gene: 3. Germline CDR1 and CDR2: SGHRS and YFSETQ. DNA of the CDR3: TGCGCCAGCGGGACAGGCTTCACAGATACGCAGTATTTT. Its translation is CASGTGFTDTQYF. The full variable domain, in which reference TRBV5-1 and TRBJ2-3 provide the parts outside the CDR3, is KAGVTQTPRYLIKTRGQQVTLSCSPISGHRSVSWYQQTPGQGLQFLFEYFSETQRNKGNFPGRFSGRQFSNSRSEMNVSTLELGDSALYLCASGTGFTDTQYFGPGTRLTVL.

The V and J genes are TRBV19 and TRBJ2-1, with unresolved D. This CDR3 has 16 residues. V was clipped by 3 bases and J by 0 bases, with 12 bases between them. Germline V lookup: CDR1 LNHDA, CDR2 SQIVND (reference sequence). In nucleotides, the CDR3 is TGTGCCAGTAGTATTCTGGCGGTGAGCTCCTACAATGAGCAGTTCTTC. Protein product: CASSILAVSSYNEQFF.

In its sample, this clonotype was seen many times. This sequence joins TRBV6-1 and TRBJ2-7; 7 bases are a match to TRBD1. This CDR3 region has 19 residues. V lost 5 bases, J lost 0 bases, and 19 bases stayed unmatched. Germline-derived CDR1 and CDR2 are MNHNS and SASEGT. The CDR3, as DNA: TGTGCCAGCAGTCAAACGCGCACCGGGACAGCGGATGCCTCCTACGAGCAGTACTTC. It yields the protein CASSQTRTGTADASYEQYF.

Ten or more counts support this clonotype. This sequence joins TRBV19 and TRBJ1-2; D not certain. The length of the CDR3 is 13 residues. Germline CDR1 is LNHDA and CDR2 is SQIVND (reference sequence). The V end was cut by 3 bases, the J end by 1 base, with 6 bases between. The CDR3, as DNA: TGTGCCAGTAGTATCAAAGATAACTATGGCTACACCTTC. This translates into CASSIKDNYGYTF.